This T cell receptor beta chain was recorded in a study of cytomegalovirus exposure and HLA in healthy donors. Across the whole study: The roughly 120 validation repertoires, a later analysis reported, used the same platform as the approximately 700 first-cohort repertoires.

The table came from immunoSEQ multiplex PCR; TCRdb's copy has only in-frame clones and leaves some out. The table shows under 400,000 clones, with approximately 91% occurring only once. CDR1 and CDR2 (germline): MNHEY, SMNVEV (reference sequence). V was pared by 4 bases and J by 1 base, with 13 bases between. This CDR3 comprises 15 residues. Sequenced input: PBMCs. V usage is TRBV27 and J usage is TRBJ2-5; tentatively, D is TRBD2 (5 bases). The clonotype was recovered from a man aged 25-45 years in good health and CMV-seronegative. CDR3 nucleotides: TGTGCCAGCAGTTCCCGCTTTGGAGGCCAAGAGACCCAGTACTTC. This gives the protein CASSSRFGGQETQYF.